A selection of T cell receptor beta chains follows, all from one sample in a study of blood T cell repertoires in COVID-19. Clones were read by immunoSEQ multiplex PCR, and TCRdb kept only the in-frame ones, dropping some. The sample holds 300,000 to 350,000 clones, 88% seen once. The sequenced sample was peripheral blood. The source is a woman aged 25 to 39 with COVID-19, enrolled during active disease. Both conserved end residues are part of each CDR3. D genes are given only for firm matches. A clone size is listed for some rows: how often the clone was seen (once, few, many), or a class if it is expanded.

V gene: TRBV4-1
J gene: TRBJ1-3
clone size: .
D gene: .
CDR3 protein: CASSLMLMPSSGNTIYF
CDR3 DNA: TGCGCCAGCAGCCTGATGTTGATGCCGAGCTCTGGAAACACCATATATTTT

V gene: TRBV6-5
J gene: TRBJ1-5
clone size: .
D gene: .
CDR3 protein: CASRPTGRGNQPQHF
CDR3 DNA: TGTGCCAGCAGACCAACAGGGAGGGGCAATCAGCCCCAGCATTTT

V gene: TRBV11-3
J gene: TRBJ1-6
clone size: .
D gene: TRBD1
CDR3 protein: CASSQGDVNSPLHF
CDR3 DNA: TGTGCCAGCAGCCAGGGGGACGTGAATTCACCCCTCCACTTT

V gene: TRBV5-8
J gene: TRBJ2-2
clone size: .
D gene: TRBD2
CDR3 protein: CASSFGLAGGNTGELFF
CDR3 DNA: TGTGCCAGCAGCTTTGGACTAGCGGGGGGGAACACCGGGGAGCTGTTTTTT

V gene: TRBV5-1
J gene: TRBJ2-7
clone size: .
D gene: TRBD2
CDR3 protein: CASSWLTSGTYEQYF
CDR3 DNA: TGCGCCAGCAGCTGGTTGACTAGCGGGACCTACGAGCAGTACTTC

V gene: TRBV6-5
J gene: TRBJ2-5
clone size: .
D gene: TRBD2
CDR3 protein: CASARGGSQETQYF
CDR3 DNA: TGTGCCAGCGCCCGGGGGGGGTCCCAAGAGACCCAGTACTTC

V gene: TRBV5-6
J gene: TRBJ2-1
clone size: .
D gene: .
CDR3 protein: CASSSGRGNEQFF
CDR3 DNA: TGTGCCAGCAGCTCAGGGCGGGGCAATGAGCAGTTCTTC

V gene: TRBV28
J gene: TRBJ1-5
clone size: .
D gene: .
CDR3 protein: CASTLLGAGQPQHF
CDR3 DNA: TGTGCCAGCACCCTTCTAGGGGCAGGCCAGCCCCAGCATTTT

V gene: TRBV19
J gene: TRBJ1-2
clone size: .
D gene: TRBD1
CDR3 protein: CASSDPGQAYGYTF
CDR3 DNA: TGTGCCAGTAGCGACCCGGGACAGGCTTATGGCTACACCTTC

V gene: TRBV7-8
J gene: TRBJ2-3
clone size: .
D gene: .
CDR3 protein: CASRGRDTQYF
CDR3 DNA: TGTGCCAGCAGGGGCCGAGATACGCAGTATTTT

V gene: TRBV10-3
J gene: TRBJ2-3
clone size: .
D gene: .
CDR3 protein: CAISGADSSTDTQYF
CDR3 DNA: TGTGCCATCAGTGGGGCAGATAGTAGCACAGATACGCAGTATTTT

V gene: TRBV11-2
J gene: TRBJ2-7
clone size: .
D gene: .
CDR3 protein: CASSPRGGTFAYEQYF
CDR3 DNA: TGTGCCAGCAGCCCAAGGGGGGGGACTTTCGCTTACGAGCAGTACTTC

V gene: TRBV6-1
J gene: TRBJ2-5
clone size: once
D gene: .
CDR3 protein: CASSESIRGGFGETQYF
CDR3 DNA: TGTGCCAGCAGTGAAAGCATAAGGGGGGGGTTTGGAGAGACCCAGTACTTC

V gene: TRBV11-2
J gene: TRBJ2-2
clone size: .
D gene: .
CDR3 protein: CASSLASGVLRTGELFF
CDR3 DNA: TGTGCCAGCAGCTTAGCTTCAGGGGTCTTGCGAACCGGGGAGCTGTTTTTT

V gene: TRBV5-8
J gene: TRBJ1-1
clone size: .
D gene: .
CDR3 protein: CASSLRGNTEAFF
CDR3 DNA: TGTGCCAGCAGCTTGAGGGGGAACACTGAAGCTTTCTTT

V gene: TRBV7-9
J gene: TRBJ2-5
clone size: .
D gene: .
CDR3 protein: CASSPGAGPFQETQYF
CDR3 DNA: TGTGCCAGCAGCCCTGGAGCGGGCCCCTTCCAAGAGACCCAGTACTTC

V gene: TRBV2
J gene: TRBJ1-6
clone size: .
D gene: TRBD1
CDR3 protein: CASTTRTGGSPLHF
CDR3 DNA: TGTGCCAGCACCACCCGGACAGGGGGTTCACCCCTCCACTTT

V gene: TRBV19
J gene: TRBJ1-5
clone size: .
D gene: .
CDR3 protein: CASRRGRNQPQHF
CDR3 DNA: TGTGCCAGTAGACGAGGGAGAAATCAGCCCCAGCATTTT

V gene: TRBV28
J gene: TRBJ1-2
clone size: .
D gene: TRBD1
CDR3 protein: CASSLGTGRFPYGYTF
CDR3 DNA: TGTGCCAGCAGTTTGGGGACAGGAAGGTTTCCTTATGGCTACACCTTC

V gene: TRBV19
J gene: TRBJ2-3
clone size: once
D gene: TRBD2
CDR3 protein: CASSIVRVAGDTDTQYF
CDR3 DNA: TGTGCCAGTAGTATAGTTAGAGTAGCGGGGGACACAGATACGCAGTATTTT

V gene: TRBV6-5
J gene: TRBJ2-7
clone size: .
D gene: .
CDR3 protein: CASTWGSSYEQYF
CDR3 DNA: TGTGCCAGCACTTGGGGCAGCTCCTACGAGCAGTACTTC

V gene: TRBV10-3
J gene: TRBJ1-1
clone size: .
D gene: TRBD1
CDR3 protein: CAISDRGIEAFF
CDR3 DNA: TGTGCCATCAGTGACAGGGGGATAGAAGCTTTCTTT

V gene: TRBV6-5
J gene: TRBJ2-1
clone size: .
D gene: .
CDR3 protein: CASSYSGLSYNEQFF
CDR3 DNA: TGTGCCAGCAGTTACTCTGGGCTCTCCTACAATGAGCAGTTCTTC

V gene: TRBV5-1
J gene: TRBJ1-2
clone size: .
D gene: .
CDR3 protein: CASSFSGREGTF
CDR3 DNA: TGCGCCAGCAGCTTCTCTGGAAGAGAGGGTACCTTC

V gene: TRBV1
J gene: TRBJ1-1
clone size: once
D gene: .
CDR3 protein: CTSSRRGNTEAFF
CDR3 DNA: TGCACCAGCAGCCGCAGGGGGAACACTGAAGCTTTCTTT

V gene: TRBV18
J gene: TRBJ2-5
clone size: .
D gene: TRBD2
CDR3 protein: CASSDSRGGQETQYF
CDR3 DNA: TGTGCCAGCTCGGACTCGCGGGGGGGACAAGAGACCCAGTACTTC

V gene: TRBV5-1
J gene: TRBJ2-2
clone size: .
D gene: TRBD2
CDR3 protein: CASSLVAGGPGELFF
CDR3 DNA: TGCGCCAGCAGCTTGGTTGCGGGGGGCCCCGGGGAGCTGTTTTTT

V gene: TRBV7-3
J gene: TRBJ2-7
clone size: .
D gene: .
CDR3 protein: CASSLQGGYEQYF
CDR3 DNA: TGTGCCAGCAGCTTACAGGGGGGTTACGAGCAGTACTTC

V gene: TRBV4-1
J gene: TRBJ1-5
clone size: .
D gene: .
CDR3 protein: CASSPGKHNQPQHF
CDR3 DNA: TGCGCCAGCAGTCCAGGGAAACACAATCAGCCCCAGCATTTT

V gene: TRBV11-2
J gene: TRBJ2-1
clone size: .
D gene: TRBD2
CDR3 protein: CASSSLAGGLNEQFF
CDR3 DNA: TGTGCCAGCAGCTCACTAGCGGGGGGGCTAAATGAGCAGTTCTTC

V gene: TRBV27
J gene: TRBJ2-7
clone size: .
D gene: TRBD2
CDR3 protein: CASSLAGELPYEQYF
CDR3 DNA: TGTGCCAGCAGTTTAGCGGGGGAACTTCCCTACGAGCAGTACTTC

V gene: TRBV5-6
J gene: TRBJ2-3
clone size: .
D gene: .
CDR3 protein: CASSLIEGWASTDTQYF
CDR3 DNA: TGTGCCAGCAGTTTAATCGAGGGTTGGGCAAGCACAGATACGCAGTATTTT

V gene: TRBV4-2
J gene: TRBJ2-1
clone size: once
D gene: TRBD2
CDR3 protein: CASSQQSGGINEQFF
CDR3 DNA: TGTGCCAGCAGCCAACAGAGCGGGGGGATCAATGAGCAGTTCTTC

V gene: TRBV27
J gene: TRBJ2-1
clone size: .
D gene: TRBD1
CDR3 protein: CASSEQGSNEQFF
CDR3 DNA: TGTGCCAGCAGTGAACAGGGGAGCAATGAGCAGTTCTTC

V gene: TRBV29-1
J gene: TRBJ2-5
clone size: .
D gene: TRBD1
CDR3 protein: CSVRKDRGKETQYF
CDR3 DNA: TGCAGCGTCCGAAAAGACAGGGGGAAAGAGACCCAGTACTTC